The entry that follows covers one T cell receptor beta chain sequence. Its cognate antigen is unknown. At one end the junction does not follow the germline gene, possibly because of a read error. Germline V gene sequence: CDR1 SSHAT, CDR2 FNYEAQ (reference sequence). The CDR3 loop spans 15 amino acids. This record comes from a study of early T cells in non-severe SARS-CoV-2 infection. Across the study: Sequenced bulk RNA came from whole blood that was unsorted, and chains were unpaired. Study-wide results and limits: The matching step, a VDJdb search, favored anti-spike CD8 responses and missed private and CD4 specificities.

The library protocol tagged individual cDNA molecules with unique molecular identifiers. TCRdb called the 5' RACE reads again in MiXCR, with one record for every CDR3 protein. This sample has 40,000 to 55,000 distinct CDR3 sequences, with 10% to 15% found just once. The chain is built from TRBV7-7 and TRBJ2-2; 7 nucleotides line up with TRBD2. The sample was whole blood. The receptor was derived from an adult who was a healthcare worker with PCR-confirmed SARS-CoV-2 infection or an uninfected control (not recorded which). The CDR3 nucleotides are TGTGCTAGCAGCCCTGGACTAGGAGGAAGGGGGGAGCTGTTTTTT. Its translation is CASSPGLGGRGELFF.